A single sample is the source of the 30 T cell receptor beta chains below, sequenced in a study of beta chain features in type 1 diabetes. General study findings and limits: Shortening that was moderate but significant affected the TCRB CDR3s of Type 1 diabetes patients in all four CD4+ subsets.

Their cognate antigens are unknown. Isolated RNA was reverse transcribed in full, so expressed TCRB transcripts were sequenced. Sequencing used immunoSEQ multiplex PCR; TCRdb keeps in-frame clones, though not all of them. The sample has tens of thousands of clones, 65% to 70% seen once. Material: Tregs from blood. The receptors shown here come from a woman between 18 and 29 years old with type 1 diabetes.

V is TRBV27 and J is TRBJ1-1; tentatively, D is TRBD1 (6 bases). The CDR3 is 13 amino acids. The germline V gene encodes CDR1 MNHEY and CDR2 SMNVEV (reference sequence). The V gene lost 8 bases and the J gene lost 6 bases, with 16 bases spanning the gap. The CDR3 loop reads CASSKFEGAEAFF. The CDR3 nucleotides are TGTGCCAGCTCCAAGTTTGAGGGGGCTGAAGCTTTCTTT.

V usage is TRBV9 and J usage is TRBJ2-5, with D unclear. Germline CDR1 reads SGDLS; CDR2 reads YYNGEE. This CDR3 spans 11 amino acids. Trimming left V 3 bases short and J 8 bases short, with 8 bases between. The CDR3 DNA follows: TGTGCCAGCAGCGACCAGGAAACCCAGTACTTC. Translating it yields CASSDQETQYF.

This rearrangement joins TRBV2 to TRBJ1-6, with 8 bases that match TRBD1. V was clipped by 6 bases and J by 8 bases; unmatched bases: 3. This CDR3 spans 13 amino acids. CDR1 and CDR2 (germline): SNHLY, FYNNEI. The CDR3 reads CASRDREDSPLHF. The CDR3 DNA reads TGTGCCAGCAGGGACAGGGAAGATTCACCCCTCCACTTT.

The sample holds one count of this clone. The gene calls are TRBV5-6 and TRBJ2-5, with 9 bases fitting TRBD1. The J segment lost 2 bases and the V segment lost 0 bases, leaving 5 bases of the junction unmatched. This CDR3 spans 16 amino acids. In germline, CDR1 is SGHDT, CDR2 YYEEEE. In DNA form, the CDR3 reads TGTGCCAGCAGCTTGGTAGGGACAGGGTCGCAAGAGACCCAGTACTTC. Translating gives CASSLVGTGSQETQYF.

This clone was observed once. The rearrangement uses TRBV25-1 and TRBJ2-3; D is possibly TRBD2 (5 bases). CDR3 length equals 11 residues. The germline V gene encodes CDR1 MGHDK and CDR2 SYGVNS. The ends were cut back, 6 bases at V and 9 bases at J, with 10 bases in the middle. As DNA, the CDR3 is TGTGCCAGCAGAAGCGGAAAGACGCAGTATTTT. It encodes CASRSGKTQYF.

This clone was recorded once. The junction departs from germline at one end; a sequencing error may be responsible. The gene calls are TRBV4-3 and TRBJ2-3; 8 bases fit TRBD2. Germline V gene sequence: CDR1 LGHNA, CDR2 YSLEER. The CDR3 consists of 16 residues. This chain's CDR3 is CASSQVRGRSTGTQYF. CDR3 DNA sequence: TGCGCCAGCAGCCAAGTACGCGGGAGGAGCACAGGTACGCAGTATTTT.

The CDR3 region has the DNA TGCGCCAGCCGCCTACAGGGCTACACTGAAGCTTTCTTT. As protein: CASRLQGYTEAFF. The chain has TRBV5-1 and TRBJ1-1, with D possibly being TRBD1 (6 bases). Trimming removed 7 bases at V and 3 bases at J, with 13 bases between. Germline V CDR1 and CDR2: SGHRS, YFSETQ. The CDR3 spans 13 residues.

This clone was counted a single time. This chain links TRBV7-8 with TRBJ2-7; no reliable D call. The CDR3 covers 14 residues. Germline-derived CDR1 and CDR2 are SGHVS and FQNEAQ. V was trimmed by 3 bases and J by 4 bases, leaving 13 bases between them. CDR3 DNA: TGTGCCAGCAGCTTTTCCCCCCCTGTATACGAGCAGTACTTC. Translated, it gives CASSFSPPVYEQYF.

V gene TRBV18 combines with J gene TRBJ2-5; possible D gene TRBD2, 6 bases. With 6 bases removed from V and 4 bases from J, the gap between germline ends came to 15 bases. CDR3 size: 14 residues. The V gene's germline CDR1 is KGHSH and CDR2 LQKENI. The CDR3 DNA reads TGTGCCAGCTCCCTTCGGCTAGCGATAGAGACCCAGTACTTC. Translating gives CASSLRLAIETQYF.

The DNA for the CDR3 is TGTGCCAGCTCACCAGGGGCTAGCAATCAGCCCCAGCATTTT. Amino acid sequence: CASSPGASNQPQHF. This chain links TRBV18 with TRBJ1-5; possible D gene TRBD1, 5 bases. With 2 bases removed from V and 0 bases from J, the gap between germline ends came to 5 bases. CDR3 length: 14 residues. CDR1 and CDR2 (germline): KGHSH, LQKENI.

This chain joins TRBV11-2 and TRBJ2-1; 8 positions match TRBD2. This CDR3 has 14 residues. From germline, CDR1 is SGHAT and CDR2 FQNNGV. After removal of 2 bases from V and 8 bases from J, the junction contained 5 bases not matched to a gene. The CDR3 protein is CASSLRGRFYEQFF. CDR3 nucleotide sequence: TGTGCCAGCAGCTTACGCGGGAGGTTCTATGAGCAGTTCTTC.

This chain uses TRBV7-3 with TRBJ2-7, with 8 bases aligning to TRBD2. Trimming took 3 bases from V and 3 from J; bases not matched to a gene: 1. CDR3 length equals 13 residues. The V gene's germline CDR1 is SGHTA and CDR2 FQGTGA. For the CDR3, the DNA is TGTGCCAGCAGCTTGAGCGGGAGCTACGAGCAGTACTTC. Protein sequence: CASSLSGSYEQYF.

The chain links TRBV27 to TRBJ1-5; a possible D gene is TRBD1 (6 bases). Looked up from germline, CDR1 is MNHEY and CDR2 is SMNVEV (reference sequence). The CDR3 totals 15 residues. Between the trimmed V and J ends, which lost 3 bases and 2 bases, there was a span of 11 bases. The chain's CDR3 is CASSFEGVGNQPQHF. CDR3 in DNA: TGTGCCAGCAGTTTTGAGGGGGTAGGCAATCAGCCCCAGCATTTT.

The chain joins TRBV7-2 to TRBJ2-5; TRBD1 aligns across 7 bases. The J call is uncertain, as TRBJ2-7 better fits the DNA end. Germline V lookup: CDR1 SGHTA, CDR2 FQGNSA. The CDR3 is 15 amino acids. The CDR3 region has the DNA TGTGCCAGCAGCAAAACCGGGACAGCTATCTACGAGCAGTACTTC. It translates to CASSKTGTAIYEQYF.

The chain links TRBV7-2 to TRBJ2-3; no clear D gene. Germline V gene sequence: CDR1 SGHTA, CDR2 FQGNSA. V lost 3 bases and J 1 base, leaving 5 bases between the germline ends. The CDR3 covers 13 residues. As DNA, the CDR3 is TGTGCCAGCAGCTTCGGTGGCACAGATACGCAGTATTTT. Translation gives CASSFGGTDTQYF.

The chain is built from TRBV5-4 and TRBJ2-7; 7 nucleotides line up with TRBD1. J gave up 6 bases and V 1 base, and 4 bases lay outside the gene matches. CDR1 is SGHNT, CDR2 YYREEE, per germline (reference sequence). CDR3 length equals 13 residues. Here the CDR3 reads CASSLKGATEQYF. The CDR3 nucleotides read TGTGCCAGCAGCTTGAAGGGGGCGACCGAGCAGTACTTC.

The chain is built from TRBV5-6 and TRBJ1-5; no definite D call. The CDR3 has 15 amino acids. V lost 0 bases, J lost 0 bases, and 7 bases lay in between. Germline CDR1 and CDR2: SGHDT and YYEEEE. The CDR3 spells CASSLGGFSNQPQHF. Written as DNA, the CDR3 is TGTGCCAGCAGCTTGGGAGGGTTTAGCAATCAGCCCCAGCATTTT.

The V gene is TRBV30, the J gene TRBJ1-6; 9 nucleotides line up with TRBD1. The junction had 11 bases not matched to a gene; V was cut back by 7 bases and J by 10 bases. The CDR3 is made up of 14 amino acids. The V gene's germline CDR1 is GTSNPN and CDR2 SVGIG (reference sequence). The CDR3 bases are TGTGCCTACCCCCCGGGACAGGGAAACTCACCCCTCCACTTT. Amino acid sequence: CAYPPGQGNSPLHF.

The rearrangement links TRBV29-1 to TRBJ2-7; weak D call: TRBD1 (6 bases). This CDR3 comprises 21 residues. V was trimmed by 4 bases and J by 2 bases, leaving 36 bases between them. Germline V CDR1 and CDR2: SQVTM, ANQGSEA. This CDR3 reads CSVVPMSARGALIGGTYEQYF. As DNA, the CDR3 is TGCAGCGTTGTGCCCATGTCGGCCCGCGGCGCGCTAATAGGGGGTACCTACGAGCAGTACTTC.

This clone was seen only once. The V gene is TRBV18, the J gene TRBJ2-5; a weak D match, TRBD1 (5 bases). Germline loops: CDR1 KGHSH, CDR2 LQKENI. This CDR3 is 14 amino acids long. Trimming took 2 bases from V and 2 from J, leaving 9 bases between them. DNA for the CDR3: TGTGCCAGCTCACCAAGGCAGGGACAAGAGACCCAGTACTTC. It encodes CASSPRQGQETQYF.

The chain links TRBV2 to TRBJ2-2, with 12 nucleotides matching TRBD1. The CDR3 consists of 15 residues. Trimming cost V 9 bases and J 7 bases; bases outside gene matches: 9. Germline-derived CDR1 and CDR2 are SNHLY and FYNNEI. The CDR3 DNA is TGTGCCAGAAGGGTGGGACAGGGGGCCAACGGGGAGCTGTTTTTT. As protein: CARRVGQGANGELFF. The full variable domain, with the rest looked up from reference TRBV2 and TRBJ2-2, is EPEVTQTPSHQVTQMGQEVILRCVPISNHLYFYWYRQILGQKVEFLVSFYNNEISEKSEIFDDQFSVERPDGSNFTLKIRSTKLEDSAMYFCARRVGQGANGELFFGEGSRLTVL.

The genes are TRBV10-2 and TRBJ2-7, with 7 bases aligning to TRBD1. After removal of 3 bases from V and 6 bases from J, the junction contained 8 bases not matched to a gene. Per germline, CDR1 WSHSY and CDR2 SAAADI. The CDR3 covers 14 residues. CDR3 DNA sequence: TGCGCCAGCAGTGACGACGGGACAGTCCTCGAGCAGTACTTC. As protein: CASSDDGTVLEQYF.

This chain links TRBV4-2 with TRBJ2-1; D gene unclear. Deletions cut 6 bases from V and 0 bases from J, with 6 bases between. The CDR3 spans 13 residues. From germline, CDR1 is LGHNA and CDR2 YNFKEQ. Here the CDR3 reads CASSPVSYNEQFF. CDR3 bases: TGTGCCAGCAGTCCGGTCTCCTACAATGAGCAGTTCTTC.

This clone was found a few times. The chain is built from TRBV7-2 and TRBJ2-7; D call uncertain. CDR3 length: 13 amino acids. The V gene's germline CDR1 is SGHTA and CDR2 FQGNSA. The V end was cut by 1 base, the J end by 1 base, with 5 bases between. This CDR3 is CASSLGVSYEQYF. The DNA of the CDR3 is TGTGCCAGCAGCTTAGGAGTTTCCTACGAGCAGTACTTC.

Here the CDR3 DNA reads TGCGCCAGCAGTCCGGGACTAGCGGGGCCGAGCTCCTACAATGAGCAGTTCTTC. Protein sequence: CASSPGLAGPSSYNEQFF. The gene calls are TRBV10-1 and TRBJ2-1, with 13 bases that match TRBD2. With 5 bases clipped from V and 0 bases from J, the junction kept 7 bases outside the gene matches. The V gene's germline CDR1 is WNHNN and CDR2 SYGVQD (reference sequence). This CDR3 has 18 residues.

The chain uses TRBV7-9 and TRBJ1-2; D gene unclear. V lost 3 bases and J 6 bases, leaving 11 bases between the germline ends. The germline CDR1 and CDR2 sequences are SEHNR and FQNEAQ (reference sequence). The CDR3 extends over 13 amino acids. CDR3 protein: CASSFSGFNGYTF. The CDR3 DNA follows: TGTGCCAGCAGCTTCTCGGGGTTCAATGGCTACACCTTC.

This chain uses TRBV30 with TRBJ2-7; 12 bases match TRBD2. Trimming removed 2 bases from V and 5 bases from J; junction bases left unmatched: 10. This CDR3 has 16 residues. Germline loops: CDR1 GTSNPN, CDR2 SVGIG (reference sequence). CDR3 residues: CAWSIQPSGRAHEQYF. CDR3 sequence (DNA): TGTGCCTGGAGTATTCAGCCTAGCGGGAGGGCCCACGAGCAGTACTTC.

V usage is TRBV4-1 and J usage is TRBJ2-1; D gene unclear. The germline gives CDR1 MGHRA, CDR2 YSYEKL. The CDR3 contains 12 residues. The V and J ends lost 0 bases and 15 bases respectively, with 12 bases between them. CDR3 sequence (DNA): TGCGCCAGCAGCCAAGATCGACTGGCTCTGTTCTTC. As protein: CASSQDRLALFF.

CDR3 region: CASSASYEQYF. CDR3 nucleotides: TGTGCCAGCAGTGCTAGCTACGAGCAGTACTTC. The chain joins TRBV6-1 to TRBJ2-7, with D uncertain. Germline V gene data show CDR1 as MNHNS and CDR2 as SASEGT. V was shortened by 4 bases and J by 3 bases, with 4 bases between the two germline ends. This CDR3 comprises 11 residues.

V is TRBV7-9 and J is TRBJ2-7, with TRBD1 as a possible D gene (5 bases). Germline V CDR1 and CDR2: SEHNR, FQNEAQ (reference sequence). The CDR3 runs to 12 residues. Trimming shortened V by 5 bases and J by 10 bases, and 15 bases separated the two germline ends. The CDR3 loop reads CASSPQGRIQYF. DNA for the CDR3: TGTGCCAGCAGCCCCCAGGGTCGGATCCAGTACTTC. The full variable domain, completed using reference TRBV7-9 and TRBJ2-7, is DTGVSQNPRHKITKRGQNVTFRCDPISEHNRLYWYRQTLGQGPEFLTYFQNEAQLEKSRLLSDRFSAERPKGSFSTLEIQRTEQGDSAMYLCASSPQGRIQYFGPGTRLTVT.